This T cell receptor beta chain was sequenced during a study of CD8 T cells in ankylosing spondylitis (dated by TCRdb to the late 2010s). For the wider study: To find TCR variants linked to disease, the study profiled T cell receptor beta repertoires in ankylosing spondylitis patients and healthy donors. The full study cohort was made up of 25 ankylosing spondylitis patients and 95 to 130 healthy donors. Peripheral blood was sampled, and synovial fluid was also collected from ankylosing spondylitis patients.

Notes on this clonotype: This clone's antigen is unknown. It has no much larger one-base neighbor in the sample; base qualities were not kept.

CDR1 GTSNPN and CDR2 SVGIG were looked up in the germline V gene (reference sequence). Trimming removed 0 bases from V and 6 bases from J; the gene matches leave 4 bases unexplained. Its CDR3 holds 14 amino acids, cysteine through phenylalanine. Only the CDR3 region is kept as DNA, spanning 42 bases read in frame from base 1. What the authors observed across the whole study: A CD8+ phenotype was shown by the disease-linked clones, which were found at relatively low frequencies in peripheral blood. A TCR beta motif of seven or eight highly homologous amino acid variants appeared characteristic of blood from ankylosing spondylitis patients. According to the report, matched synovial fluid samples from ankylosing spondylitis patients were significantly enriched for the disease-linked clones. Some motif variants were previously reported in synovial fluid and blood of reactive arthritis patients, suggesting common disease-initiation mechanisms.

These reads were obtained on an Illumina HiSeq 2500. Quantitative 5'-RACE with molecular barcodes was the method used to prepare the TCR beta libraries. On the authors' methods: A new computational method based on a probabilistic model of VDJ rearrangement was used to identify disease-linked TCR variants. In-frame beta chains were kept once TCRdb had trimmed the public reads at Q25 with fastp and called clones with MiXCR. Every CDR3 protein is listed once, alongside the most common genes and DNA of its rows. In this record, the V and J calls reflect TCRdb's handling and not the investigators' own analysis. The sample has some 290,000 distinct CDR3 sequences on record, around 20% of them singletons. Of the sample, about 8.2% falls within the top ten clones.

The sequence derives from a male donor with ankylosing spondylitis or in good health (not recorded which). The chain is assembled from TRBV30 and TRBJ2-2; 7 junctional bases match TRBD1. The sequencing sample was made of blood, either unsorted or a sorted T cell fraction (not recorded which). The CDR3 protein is CAWSVGQGAGELFF. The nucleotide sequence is TGTGCCTGGAGTGTTGGGCAGGGGGCCGGGGAGCTGTTTTTT.